This T cell receptor (beta chain) was captured by sequencing in a study of read filtering for tumor transcriptome and immune sequencing. As for the study in general: Patients were approximately 17 male and about 15 female, mean age 65.9 years, range roughly 45 to 85. RNA-seq yielded only about 75 to 1273 TCR reads, IR-seq about 4.05 to 10.27 million. Regarding the study as a whole: IR-seq captured clonotypes deeper and more reliably than RNA-seq. Dropping single-read clonotypes raised IR-seq and RNA-seq shared-clonotype correlation.

This clonotype has a count of ten or more. Its cognate antigen is unknown. This CDR3 has 15 amino acids. CDR1 SGHNT and CDR2 YYREEE come from the germline V gene (reference sequence). Trimming stripped 4 bases from V and 4 bases from J, with 16 bases between. From roughly 400 ng of RNA, a library with molecular barcoded alpha/delta and beta/gamma adaptors was made. From the reads, TCRdb called clonotypes with MiXCR, one entry per CDR3 protein. The sample consists of under 50,000 distinct CDR3 sequences, around 15% of them appearing once. The TCR comes from a donor at least 40 years old with multiple myeloma. The V call is TRBV5-4, the J call TRBJ2-3; perhaps TRBD2 as D (5 bases). Sequenced: a population of CD138-negative cells sorted from bone marrow. DNA of the CDR3: TGTGCCAGCAGCCAGCGGCATTCGGGCCCAGATACGCAGTATTTT. Protein sequence: CASSQRHSGPDTQYF. The full variable domain, in which reference TRBV5-4 and TRBJ2-3 provide the parts outside the CDR3, is ETGVTQSPTHLIKTRGQQVTLRCSSQSGHNTVSWYQQALGQGPQFIFQYYREEENGRGNFPPRFSGLQFPNYSSELNVNALELDDSALYLCASSQRHSGPDTQYFGPGTRLTVL.